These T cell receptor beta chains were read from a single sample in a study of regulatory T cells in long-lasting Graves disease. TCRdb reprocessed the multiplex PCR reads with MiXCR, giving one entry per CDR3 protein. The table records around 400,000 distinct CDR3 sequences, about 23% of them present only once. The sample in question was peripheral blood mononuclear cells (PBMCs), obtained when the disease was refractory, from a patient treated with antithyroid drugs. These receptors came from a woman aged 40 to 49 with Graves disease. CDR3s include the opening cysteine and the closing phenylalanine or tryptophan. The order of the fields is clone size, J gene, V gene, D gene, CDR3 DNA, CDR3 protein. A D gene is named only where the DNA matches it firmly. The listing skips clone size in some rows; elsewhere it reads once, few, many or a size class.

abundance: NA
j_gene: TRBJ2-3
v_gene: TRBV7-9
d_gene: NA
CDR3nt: TGTGCCAGCAGCCCCCACCGCTCGGGTACAGATACGCAGTATTTT
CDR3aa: CASSPHRSGTDTQYF

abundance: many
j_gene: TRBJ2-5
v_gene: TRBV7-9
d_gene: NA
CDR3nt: TGTGCCAGCAGCACCGTGCTCCAAGAGACCCAGTACTTC
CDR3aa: CASSTVLQETQYF

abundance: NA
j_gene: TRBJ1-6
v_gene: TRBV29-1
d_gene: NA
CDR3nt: TGCAGCGCAACGGAGGGGAATAATTCACCCCTCCACTTT
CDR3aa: CSATEGNNSPLHF

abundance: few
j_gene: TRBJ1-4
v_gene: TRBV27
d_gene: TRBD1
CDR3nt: TGTGCCAGCAGTTTTGCGGCGGACAGGGGTAGAAAAAAACTGTTTTTT
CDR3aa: CASSFAADRGRKKLFF

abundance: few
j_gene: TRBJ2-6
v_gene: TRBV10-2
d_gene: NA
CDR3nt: TGCGCCAGCGGGAGGTTGGAACGCTCTGGGGCCAACGTCCTGACTTTC
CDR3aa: CASGRLERSGANVLTF

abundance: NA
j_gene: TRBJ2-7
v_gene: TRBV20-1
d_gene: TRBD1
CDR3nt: TGCAGTGCCTGGGACAGGGGAGACGAGCAGTACTTC
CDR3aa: CSAWDRGDEQYF

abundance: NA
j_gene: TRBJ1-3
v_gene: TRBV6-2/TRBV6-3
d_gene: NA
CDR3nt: TGTGCCAGCAGTTACCCAAGACAGGCGTCGTCTGGAAACACCATATATTTT
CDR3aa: CASSYPRQASSGNTIYF

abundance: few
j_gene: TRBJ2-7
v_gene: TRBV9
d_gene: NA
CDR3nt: TGTGCCAGCAGCGTAGGGGGAGAGGGGTACGAGCAGTACTTC
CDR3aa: CASSVGGEGYEQYF

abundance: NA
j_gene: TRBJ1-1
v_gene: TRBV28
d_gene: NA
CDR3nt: TGTGCCAGCAGCCTTAGGACGAATTCTGAAGCTTTCTTT
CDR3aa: CASSLRTNSEAFF

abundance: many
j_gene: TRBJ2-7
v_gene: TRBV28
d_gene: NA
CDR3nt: TGTGCCAGCAGTTTCGGGGGACCCTACGAGCAGTACTTC
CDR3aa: CASSFGGPYEQYF

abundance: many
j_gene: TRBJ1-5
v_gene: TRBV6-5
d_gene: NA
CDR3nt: TGTGCCAGCAGTTTCCGGGCAATCAATCAGCCCCAGCATTTT
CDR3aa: CASSFRAINQPQHF

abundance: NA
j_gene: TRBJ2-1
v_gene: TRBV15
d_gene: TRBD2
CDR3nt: TGTGCCACCAGCAGAGCCCCGGGGGCGGGAGGTGAGCAGTTCTTC
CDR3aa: CATSRAPGAGGEQFF

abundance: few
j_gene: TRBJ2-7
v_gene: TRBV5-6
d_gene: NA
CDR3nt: TGTGCCAGCAGCTTGGTTCAGCTGGCTGACTACGAGCAGTACTTC
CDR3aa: CASSLVQLADYEQYF

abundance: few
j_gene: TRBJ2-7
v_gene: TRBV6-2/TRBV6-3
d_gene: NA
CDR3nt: TGTGCCAGCAGTTACCCTACTAGTGGCGTCGGCGAGCAGTACTTC
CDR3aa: CASSYPTSGVGEQYF

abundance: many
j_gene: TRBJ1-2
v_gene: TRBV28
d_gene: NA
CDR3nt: TGTGCCAGCAGTTTCCCTGGACAGATCTCCTACTATGGCTACACCTTC
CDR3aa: CASSFPGQISYYGYTF

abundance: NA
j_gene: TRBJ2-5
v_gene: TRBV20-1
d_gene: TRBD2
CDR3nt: TGCAGTGCTCCCCCGGTGGGACTAGCGGGAGTCGGGATTAACGGAGAGACCCAGTACTTC
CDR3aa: CSAPPVGLAGVGINGETQYF

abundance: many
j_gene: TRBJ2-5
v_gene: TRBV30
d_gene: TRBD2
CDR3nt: TGTGCCTGGACTAGGGCGGGAGGAAGGGAGACCCAGTACTTC
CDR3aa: CAWTRAGGRETQYF

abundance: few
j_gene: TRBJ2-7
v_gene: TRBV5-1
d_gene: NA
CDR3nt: TGCGCCAGCAGCTTGCGGACCGATTGGGACGAGCAGTACTTC
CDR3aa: CASSLRTDWDEQYF

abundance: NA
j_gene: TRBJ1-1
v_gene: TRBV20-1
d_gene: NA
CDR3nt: TGCAGTGCTAGGATACTTATGAACACTGAAGCTTTCTTT
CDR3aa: CSARILMNTEAFF

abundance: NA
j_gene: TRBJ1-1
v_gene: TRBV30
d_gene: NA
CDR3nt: TGTGCCTGGAGTGTGGCAGGGCTGTACCCTGAAGCTTTCTTT
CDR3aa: CAWSVAGLYPEAFF

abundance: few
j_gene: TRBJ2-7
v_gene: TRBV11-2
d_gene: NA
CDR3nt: TGTGCCAGCAGCTTAGTTGGGCTCTCCTACGAGCAGTACTTC
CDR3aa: CASSLVGLSYEQYF

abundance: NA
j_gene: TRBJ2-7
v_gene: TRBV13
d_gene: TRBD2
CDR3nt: TGTGCCCGCAGCCCTATGGTTTCTAGCGGGAGTTACGAGCAGTACTTC
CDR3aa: CARSPMVSSGSYEQYF

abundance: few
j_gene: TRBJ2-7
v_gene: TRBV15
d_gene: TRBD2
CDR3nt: TGTGCCACCAGCAGAGATTGGTCTAGCGGGAGTGTCGAGCAGTACTTC
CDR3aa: CATSRDWSSGSVEQYF

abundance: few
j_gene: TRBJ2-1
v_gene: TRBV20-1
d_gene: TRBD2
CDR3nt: TGCAGTGCTAGCAAGCGGGAGGGCGATAGAAATGAGCAGTTCTTC
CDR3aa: CSASKREGDRNEQFF

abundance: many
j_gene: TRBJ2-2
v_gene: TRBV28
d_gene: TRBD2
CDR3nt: TGTGCCAGCAGCCCCGAAGCGGGAGGGCCCACCGGGGAGCTGTTTTTT
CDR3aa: CASSPEAGGPTGELFF

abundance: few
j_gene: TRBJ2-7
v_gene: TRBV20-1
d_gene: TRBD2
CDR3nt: TGCAGTGCTGGACTAGCATATGTAAAGGACGAGCAGTACTTC
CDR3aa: CSAGLAYVKDEQYF

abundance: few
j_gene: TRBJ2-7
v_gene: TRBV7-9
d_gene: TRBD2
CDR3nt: TGTGCCAGCAGCTTAGAGGCTAGCGGGAACTACGAGCAGTACTTC
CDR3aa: CASSLEASGNYEQYF

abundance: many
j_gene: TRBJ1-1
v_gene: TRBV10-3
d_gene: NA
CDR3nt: TGTGCCATCAGTGAGTCGCAGGGAGGGAACACTGAAGCTTTCTTT
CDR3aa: CAISESQGGNTEAFF

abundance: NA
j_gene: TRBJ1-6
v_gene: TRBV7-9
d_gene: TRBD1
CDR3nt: TGTGCCAGCAGCTTATTCAGGGGGCATAATTCACCCCTCCACTTT
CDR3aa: CASSLFRGHNSPLHF

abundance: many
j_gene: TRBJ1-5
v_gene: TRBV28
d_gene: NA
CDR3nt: TGTGCCAGCAGTGAGGGGGGAAATCGGCCCCAGCATTTT
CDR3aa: CASSEGGNRPQHF

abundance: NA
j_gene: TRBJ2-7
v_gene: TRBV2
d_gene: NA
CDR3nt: TGTGCCAGCAAAACCTCCGGGAGTACCTACGAGCAGTACTTC
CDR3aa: CASKTSGSTYEQYF

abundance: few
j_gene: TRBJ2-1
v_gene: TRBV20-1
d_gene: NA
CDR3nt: TGCAGTGCAGGGGGATATGCCCTTAGAAATGAGCAGTTCTTC
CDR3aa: CSAGGYALRNEQFF

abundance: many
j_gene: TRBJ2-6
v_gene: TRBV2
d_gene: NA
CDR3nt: TGTGCCAGCAGTGAAAGGCAGGGGAGCTCTGGGGCCAACGTCCTGACTTTC
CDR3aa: CASSERQGSSGANVLTF

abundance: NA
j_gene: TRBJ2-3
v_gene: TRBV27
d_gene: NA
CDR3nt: TGTGCCAGCAGTAAGACCGGGACGGAGGTCACAGATACGCAGTATTTT
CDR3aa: CASSKTGTEVTDTQYF

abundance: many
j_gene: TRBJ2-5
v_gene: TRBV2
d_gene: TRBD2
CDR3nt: TGTGCCAGCAGTGCTACGGGAGGGCCGGCGGGGACCCAGTACTTC
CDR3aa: CASSATGGPAGTQYF

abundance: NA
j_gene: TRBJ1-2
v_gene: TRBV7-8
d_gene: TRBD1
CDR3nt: TGTGCCAGCAGCTTAAGAGACAGGGACTATGGCTACACCTTC
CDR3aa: CASSLRDRDYGYTF

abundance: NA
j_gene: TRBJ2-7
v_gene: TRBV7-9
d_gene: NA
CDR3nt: TGTGCCAGCAGCCCGGAGACAGGTGCTCCGGGTCGTACCTACGAGCAGTACTTC
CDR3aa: CASSPETGAPGRTYEQYF

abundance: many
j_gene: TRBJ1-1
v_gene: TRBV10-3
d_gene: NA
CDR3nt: TGTGCCATCAGTGAATGGGACGGAGAAGCTTTCTTT
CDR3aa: CAISEWDGEAFF

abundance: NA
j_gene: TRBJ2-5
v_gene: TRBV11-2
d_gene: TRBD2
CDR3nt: TGTGTCAGCAGCTGGGGAGGGCTAGCGGGACATGGAGAGACCCAGTACTTC
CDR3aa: CVSSWGGLAGHGETQYF

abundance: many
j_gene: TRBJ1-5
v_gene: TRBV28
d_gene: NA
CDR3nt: TGTGCCAGCAGTTTACTGGGGGAACCCCAGCATTTT
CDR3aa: CASSLLGEPQHF

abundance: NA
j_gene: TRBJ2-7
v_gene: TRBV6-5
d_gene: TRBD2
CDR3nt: TGTGCCAGCAGTTACTCTTTTCCGGGACTAAGCACCTACGAGCAGTACTTC
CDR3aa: CASSYSFPGLSTYEQYF

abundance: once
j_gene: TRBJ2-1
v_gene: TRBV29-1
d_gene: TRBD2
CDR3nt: TGCAGCGTGAAGGGACTAGCGGGATTCAATGAGCAGTTCTTC
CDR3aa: CSVKGLAGFNEQFF